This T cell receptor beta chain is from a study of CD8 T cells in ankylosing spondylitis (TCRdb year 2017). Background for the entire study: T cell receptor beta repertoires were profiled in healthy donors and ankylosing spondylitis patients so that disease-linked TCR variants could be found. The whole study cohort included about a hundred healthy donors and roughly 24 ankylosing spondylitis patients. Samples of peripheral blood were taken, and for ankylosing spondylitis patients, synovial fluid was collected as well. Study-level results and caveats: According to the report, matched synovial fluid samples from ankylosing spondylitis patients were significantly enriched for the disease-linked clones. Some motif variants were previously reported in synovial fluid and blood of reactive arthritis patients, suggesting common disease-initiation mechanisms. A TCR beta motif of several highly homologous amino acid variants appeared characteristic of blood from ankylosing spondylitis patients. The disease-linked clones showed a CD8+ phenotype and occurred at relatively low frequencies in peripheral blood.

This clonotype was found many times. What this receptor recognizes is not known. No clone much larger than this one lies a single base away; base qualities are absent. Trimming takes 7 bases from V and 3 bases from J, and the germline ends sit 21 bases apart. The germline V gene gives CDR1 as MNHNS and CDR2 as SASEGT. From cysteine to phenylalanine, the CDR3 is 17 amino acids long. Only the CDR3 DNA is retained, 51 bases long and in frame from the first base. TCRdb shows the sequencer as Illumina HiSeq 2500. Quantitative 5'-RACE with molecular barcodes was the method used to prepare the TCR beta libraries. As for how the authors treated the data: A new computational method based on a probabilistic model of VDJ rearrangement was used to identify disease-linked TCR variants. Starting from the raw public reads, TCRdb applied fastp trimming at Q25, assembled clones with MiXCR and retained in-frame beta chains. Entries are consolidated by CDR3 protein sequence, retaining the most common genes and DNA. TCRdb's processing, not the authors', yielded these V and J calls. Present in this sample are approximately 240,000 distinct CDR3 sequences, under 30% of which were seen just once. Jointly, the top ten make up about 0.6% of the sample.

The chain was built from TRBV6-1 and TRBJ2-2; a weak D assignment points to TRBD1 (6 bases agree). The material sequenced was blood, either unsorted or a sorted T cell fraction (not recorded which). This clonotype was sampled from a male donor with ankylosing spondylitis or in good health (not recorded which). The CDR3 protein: CASTSAGLTGDTGELFF. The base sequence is TGTGCCAGCACCTCCGCTGGTTTGACAGGAGACACCGGGGAGCTGTTTTTT.